Below are 19 T cell receptor beta chains sequenced from a single sample in a study of tumor and adjacent non-tumor tissue in lung cancer. RNA was extracted from bulk tissue without any cell sorting. A modified ARM-PCR protocol with three rounds of nested PCR amplified TCRbeta. TCRdb passed the multiplex PCR reads through MiXCR, listing each CDR3 protein once. The sample comprises fewer than 120,000 distinct CDR3 sequences, over 75% of which are singletons, and approximately 22% rests with the top ten. Sequenced material: lung tumor tissue. These receptors all come from a man aged 70 or older with non-small cell lung cancer.

This clonotype was counted at least ten times. The J gene is TRBJ2-6, the V gene TRBV28; D is possibly TRBD1 (5 bases). There are 18 residues in the CDR3. V was pared by 6 bases and J by 0 bases, with 18 bases between. Germline V gene sequence: CDR1 MDHEN, CDR2 SYDVKM. CDR3 amino acids: CASSVPEQTASGANVLTF. The CDR3 DNA follows: TGTGCCAGCAGCGTCCCCGAACAGACAGCCTCTGGGGCCAACGTCCTGACTTTC.

On this clonotype: Mismatch with germline at one junction end may stem from a read error. J is TRBJ1-1 and V is TRBV6-6, with a possible D match to TRBD1 (5 bases). The CDR3 extends over 12 amino acids. CDR1 and CDR2 (germline): MNHNY, SVGAGI (reference sequence). The CDR3 DNA reads as TGTGTCAGCAGGGACCGTAACACTGAAGCTTTCTTT. Protein: CVSRDRNTEAFF.

This clonotype was observed a single time. The chain links TRBV6-6 to TRBJ2-7, with D maybe TRBD1 (6 bases). Germline V CDR1 and CDR2: MNHNY, SVGAGI (reference sequence). This CDR3 is 14 amino acids long. Trimming removed 9 bases at V and 11 bases at J, with 26 bases between. CDR3 region: CASNPGQMYYEEYF. The DNA of the CDR3 is TGTGCCAGTAACCCCGGACAGATGTACTACGAAGAGTACTTC.

In the case of this clonotype: The junction does not match germline at one end; this may be a read error. The chain is built from TRBV29-1 and TRBJ2-7; 9 nucleotides agree with TRBD2. The CDR3 sequence is 11 residues long. Per the germline V gene, CDR1 is SQVTM and CDR2 is ANQGSEA. The DNA for the CDR3 is TGTAGCGTTAGGTCTAGCGGGATGGTTTTTTTT. Its translation is CSVRSSGMVFF.

Points on this clonotype: It is likely a read error, because the conserved phenylalanine at the end of the CDR3 is missing. V and J are TRBV28 and TRBJ2-1, with 8 bases identical to TRBD2. Germline trimming cut 3 bases from V and 9 bases from J; bases unmatched to any gene: 10. The CDR3 is made up of 15 amino acids. Germline CDR1 MDHEN, CDR2 SYDVKM. The CDR3 loop reads CASSFKRGIGGEQFL. The DNA of the CDR3 is TGTGCCAGCAGTTTCAAGCGGGGGATTGGCGGTGAGCAGTTCCTC.

As concerns this clonotype: Relative to the germline gene, one junction end is altered; a read error may explain this. This chain uses TRBV6-6 with TRBJ1-2; D is undetermined. CDR1 MNHNY and CDR2 SVGAGI come from the germline V gene (reference sequence). The CDR3 is 13 residues long. Here the CDR3 reads CARSYDDSTGYTF. In DNA, the CDR3 is TGTGCCAGAAGTTATGACGATAGTACAGGCTACACCTTC.

Of note for this clonotype: The junction departs from germline at one end; a sequencing error may be responsible. The chain is built from TRBV11-2 and TRBJ2-2; a possible D gene is TRBD1 (5 bases). Germline V lookup: CDR1 SGHAT, CDR2 FQNNGV. The CDR3 is 14 residues long. CDR3 in amino acids: CASSQDGQSEDMFF. CDR3 DNA sequence: TGCGCCAGCAGCCAGGACGGTCAGTCCGAGGACATGTTTTTT.

This clonotype was counted many times. The chain employs TRBV5-1 and TRBJ2-3; D is ambiguous. V was shortened by 5 bases and J by 9 bases, with 10 bases between the two germline ends. CDR1 is SGHRS and CDR2 is YFSETQ in the germline V gene. CDR3 length: 11 residues. Here the CDR3 reads CASRQDLTQYF. The CDR3 DNA follows: TGCGCCAGCAGGCAGGATCTAACGCAGTATTTT. Full variable domain (rest looked up from reference TRBV5-1 and TRBJ2-3): KAGVTQTPRYLIKTRGQQVTLSCSPISGHRSVSWYQQTPGQGLQFLFEYFSETQRNKGNFPGRFSGRQFSNSRSEMNVSTLELGDSALYLCASRQDLTQYFGPGTRLTVL.

This sequence joins TRBV7-9 and TRBJ2-7, with D possibly TRBD1 on 6 matching bases. This CDR3 region has 12 residues. Trimming took 10 bases from V and 10 from J, leaving 20 bases between them. Germline CDR1 is SEHNR and CDR2 is FQNEAQ (reference sequence). DNA for the CDR3: TGTGCCAACATCTCCAGGGGCCGCGATCAGTACTTC. This sequence encodes CANISRGRDQYF.

As regards this clonotype: Sequence at one end of the junction differs from germline and may be a read error. The CDR3 reads CASSQVGIQGGYGQCF. The CDR3 bases are TGTGCCAGCAGCCAAGTCGGGATACAGGGAGGCTACGGGCAGTGCTTC. The V call is TRBV4-2, the J call TRBJ2-7; TRBD1 or TRBD2 may be the D gene (6 bases each). CDR1 is LGHNA, CDR2 YNFKEQ, per germline. The CDR3 runs 16 residues.

This clonotype was seen a single time. The junction differs from germline at one of its ends, possibly a read error. The gene calls are TRBV4-1 and TRBJ1-1, with unresolved D. The CDR3 is 15 amino acids. Germline V lookup: CDR1 MGHRA, CDR2 YSYEKL. The CDR3 DNA is TGCACCAGCAGCCAGGAACTTATTGTGAACACTGAAGCTTTCTTT. Its translation is CTSSQELIVNTEAFF.

The chain combines TRBV6-5 with TRBJ2-7; 7 bases align to TRBD2. Germline loops: CDR1 MNHEY, CDR2 SVGAGI. The CDR3 has 14 residues. In nucleotides, the CDR3 is TGTGCTAACAGTACAAGCGGGGCCTCCTACGAGCAGTACTTC. Protein: CANSTSGASYEQYF.

A note on this clonotype: At one boundary the junction diverges from the germline segment, which might be a read error. V and J are TRBV29-1 and TRBJ1-2, with D perhaps TRBD1 (5 bases). The germline V gene encodes CDR1 SQVTM and CDR2 ANQGSEA. This CDR3 is 15 amino acids long. CDR3 DNA: TGCAGAGTTGAAGAAGGTGACAGCGTTAACTATGGCTACACCTTC. This codes for CRVEEGDSVNYGYTF.

Of note for this clonotype: The junction departs from the called germline gene at one end, perhaps through a read error. V usage is TRBV5-4 and J usage is TRBJ2-5; maybe TRBD2 (5 bases). The germline V gene has CDR1 SGHNT and CDR2 YYREEE (reference sequence). The CDR3 loop spans 15 amino acids. CDR3 residues: CVSSLAGVVGETQYF. The CDR3 coding sequence is TGTGTCAGCAGCTTGGCTGGAGTTGTTGGGGAGACCCAATACTTC. The complete variable domain, with remaining parts taken from reference TRBV5-4 and TRBJ2-5, reads ETGVTQSPTHLIKTRGQQVTLRCSSQSGHNTVSWYQQALGQGPQFIFQYYREEENGRGNFPPRFSGLQFPNYSSELNVNALELDDSALYLCVSSLAGVVGETQYFGPGTRLLVL.

The V gene is TRBV4-3, the J gene TRBJ2-7; weak D call: TRBD2 (6 bases). The CDR3 has 14 amino acids. Germline V CDR1 and CDR2: LGHNA, YSLEER. The CDR3 DNA sequence: TGCTCGAGCAGCCAAGGGACTTACTCCTACGAGCAGTACTTC. Its protein is CSSSQGTYSYEQYF.

In the case of this clonotype: This may stem from a read error, because a much larger clone lies one nucleotide away. The chain joins TRBV20-1 to TRBJ2-5; D might be TRBD1 (6 bases). Germline V gene lookup returns CDR1 DFQATT and CDR2 SNEGSKA (reference sequence). The V and J ends lost 2 bases and 0 bases respectively, with 10 bases between them. This CDR3 is 14 amino acids long. Written as DNA, the CDR3 is TGCAGTGCTAGATACGGGGACAACCAAGAGACCCAGTACTTC. This gives the protein CSARYGDNQETQYF.

The chain joins TRBV18 to TRBJ1-1; the D is unclear. CDR3 size: 13 residues. V shed 4 bases and J shed 3 bases, with 9 bases lying between them. The germline V gene encodes CDR1 KGHSH and CDR2 LQKENI. The CDR3 nucleotides are TGTGCCAGCTCACAAAAGTCTGACACTGAAGCTTTCTTT. Translated, it gives CASSQKSDTEAFF.

This clonotype came up many times. The chain carries TRBV20-1 and TRBJ2-1, with 9 bases lining up with TRBD2. Germline CDR1 DFQATT, CDR2 SNEGSKA (reference sequence). The CDR3 totals 13 residues. V shed 6 bases, J shed 7 bases, and the junction held 7 bases outside the gene matches. This CDR3 is CSAPGLARNEQFF. The CDR3 coding sequence is TGCAGTGCCCCGGGACTAGCTAGGAATGAGCAGTTCTTC.

Of note for this clonotype: It may be a read error: a sequence one base away is much more abundant. CDR3 sequence (DNA): TGCGCCAGCAGCTTGGGTCACAGCCTCTATGGCTACACCTTC. Its translation is CASSLGHSLYGYTF. This chain connects TRBV5-1 to TRBJ1-2; no reliable D call. CDR1 is SGHRS, CDR2 YFSETQ, per germline. Trimming took 0 bases from V and 4 from J, leaving 10 bases between them. This CDR3 has 14 amino acids. The full variable domain, completed using reference TRBV5-1 and TRBJ1-2, is KAGVTQTPRYLIKTRGQQVTLSCSPISGHRSVSWYQQTPGQGLQFLFEYFSETQRNKGNFPGRFSGRQFSNSRSEMNVSTLELGDSALYLCASSLGHSLYGYTFGSGTRLTVV.